A selection of T cell receptor beta chains follows, all from one sample in a study of T cells in Graves' hyperthyroidism and ophthalmopathy. Via MiXCR, TCRdb re-called the multiplex PCR reads, giving one row per CDR3 protein. The sample lists more than 300,000 distinct CDR3 sequences, approximately 13% occurring once. The source material was blood. The receptors were sampled from a woman younger than 45 with Graves' hyperthyroidism. Each CDR3 is given with its conserved first and last residue. A D gene is named only where the DNA matches it firmly. The size field is filled for only some rows; it gives once, few, many or a size class.

j_call cdr3_length v_call clone_size d_call cdr3_nt cdr3_aa
TRBJ2-1 16 TRBV14 many TRBD1 TGTGCCAGCAGCCAAGCAGGGGGCCGATCATACAATGAGCAGTTCTTC CASSQAGGRSYNEQFF
TRBJ2-5 14 TRBV20-1 few . TGCAGTGCTAGGGGTACAGGTTCACAAGAGACCCAGTACTTC CSARGTGSQETQYF
TRBJ2-5 15 TRBV7-2 many TRBD2 TGTGCCAGCAGCCCCCCGGGAGGGCCAATGAAGACCCAGTACTTC CASSPPGGPMKTQYF
TRBJ1-1 14 TRBV7-2 many . TGTGCCAGCAGCTTAGACAGGACGAACACTGAAGCTTTCTTT CASSLDRTNTEAFF
TRBJ2-6 18 TRBV9 . TRBD1 TGTGCCAGCAGCGTAGACCTTTCAGGGGGCTCTGGGGCCAACGTCCTGACTTTC CASSVDLSGGSGANVLTF
TRBJ2-2 15 TRBV11-2 . . TGTGCCAGCAGCTTTCAACAGGTCCGATCCGGGGAGCTGTTTTTT CASSFQQVRSGELFF
TRBJ2-5 16 TRBV6-9 . . TGTGCCAGCAGTTACCGTACAGGGCGTTACCAAGAGACCCAGTACTTC CASSYRTGRYQETQYF
TRBJ2-5 15 TRBV20-1 few . TGCAGTGCTAGATCCACAAAAGAGGCCCAAGAGACCCAGTACTTC CSARSTKEAQETQYF
TRBJ1-4 14 TRBV29-1 . . TGCAGCGTTATCCCCGAGACAGCTAATGAAAAACTGTTTTTT CSVIPETANEKLFF
TRBJ2-5 13 TRBV15 many TRBD1 TGTGCCACTCTCGACAGGGCCGAAAGGACCCAGTACTTC CATLDRAERTQYF
TRBJ2-5 13 TRBV18 . . TGTGCCAGCTCACTAAACGCCCGGGAGACCCAGTACTTC CASSLNARETQYF
TRBJ2-5 13 TRBV15 few . TGTGCCACCTCTATTGGGGGTAGAGAGACCCAGTACTTC CATSIGGRETQYF
TRBJ1-5 14 TRBV5-4 many . TGTGCCAGCAGCCCCTGGTGGGGGGATCAGCCCCAGCATTTT CASSPWWGDQPQHF
TRBJ2-5 16 TRBV14 many . TGTGCCAGCAGCCAAGTTGGTGCGCCCCGAGGGGAGACCCAGTACTTC CASSQVGAPRGETQYF
TRBJ2-1 14 TRBV20-1 many TRBD2 TGCAGTGCTCCCTTAGCGGGAGGGCCCCATGAGCAGTTCTTC CSAPLAGGPHEQFF
TRBJ2-4 15 TRBV20-1 many . TGCAGTGCTAGTCGTGGGACCATAGCCAAAAACATTCAGTACTTC CSASRGTIAKNIQYF
TRBJ2-1 15 TRBV6-1 many TRBD2 TGTGCCAGCAGTTACGGACTAGCGGAATACAATGAGCAGTTCTTC CASSYGLAEYNEQFF
TRBJ2-5 13 TRBV28 many . TGTGCCAGCAGCCCACAGGACCAAGAGACCCAGTACTTC CASSPQDQETQYF
TRBJ1-1 17 TRBV9 . . TGTGCCAGCAGCGCCGGACCACTCCCAGGGTTGAACACTGAAGCTTTCTTT CASSAGPLPGLNTEAFF
TRBJ1-5 12 TRBV7-2 many . TGTGCCAGCAGCTTTAGGGCTGGGCCCCAGCATTTT CASSFRAGPQHF
TRBJ2-2 13 TRBV24-1 few . TGTGCCACCAGTGTCCAGGGAGCCGGGGAGCTGTTTTTT CATSVQGAGELFF
TRBJ2-1 14 TRBV24-1 many . TGTGCCACCAGTGAGGACTCAGATCTCAATGAGCAGTTCTTC CATSEDSDLNEQFF
TRBJ1-2 15 TRBV6-1 few . TGTGCCAGCAGCGAGACTGGGGGAGGGTCCTATGGCTACACCTTC CASSETGGGSYGYTF
TRBJ2-7 18 TRBV24-1 many . TGTGCCACCAGTGATCTACTGGACCAGCAGGAGGAGGTCTACGAGCAGTACTTC CATSDLLDQQEEVYEQYF
TRBJ1-5 16 TRBV7-2 . . TGTGCCAGCAGCTCGTTGGGGACAACTAGCAATCAGCCCCAGCATTTT CASSSLGTTSNQPQHF
TRBJ2-5 16 TRBV6-2/TRBV6-3 many TRBD1 TGTGCCAGCAGTTACCTCCCAGGGGGAATTGGAGAGACCCAGTACTTC CASSYLPGGIGETQYF
TRBJ2-7 13 TRBV7-2 . . TGTGCCAGCAGCCCAAGACGGACTTTTGAGCAGTACTTC CASSPRRTFEQYF
TRBJ2-2 15 TRBV9 . TRBD1 TGTGCCAGCAGCGGGGGACAGGGGATCACCGGGGAGCTGTTTTTT CASSGGQGITGELFF
TRBJ2-5 13 TRBV28 many TRBD2 TGTGCCGCCAGGAAGGGAGGGGAAGAGACCCAGTACTTC CAARKGGEETQYF
TRBJ2-1 14 TRBV27 . . TGTGCCAGCAGTTTATCGGGGAACTGGGAAGAGCAGTTCTTC CASSLSGNWEEQFF
TRBJ2-7 13 TRBV18 few . TGTGCCAGCTCATCTCTAGAGGTAAACGAGCAGTACTTC CASSSLEVNEQYF
TRBJ2-7 15 TRBV7-2 . TRBD2 TGTGCCAGCAGCTCTGGGACTATCGGTTTCTACGAGCAGTACTTC CASSSGTIGFYEQYF
TRBJ1-1 12 TRBV6-5 . . TGTGCCAGCACCAGGGGAAGAGCTGAAGCTTTCTTT CASTRGRAEAFF
TRBJ2-3 17 TRBV27 many TRBD2 TGTGCCGTCAAACCGGGACTAGCGGGAGCTGGGGCAGATACGCAGTATTTT CAVKPGLAGAGADTQYF
TRBJ1-2 14 TRBV4-1 . . TGCGCCAGCAGCCCCCCCAGCGAAAGCTATGGCTACACCTTC CASSPPSESYGYTF
TRBJ1-1 14 TRBV27 many . TGTGCCAGCAGTTTGGGTTGGGGGCCCACTGAAGCTTTCTTT CASSLGWGPTEAFF
TRBJ1-3 14 TRBV2 few . TGTGCCAGCCTCCTTCGGGGCGCAGGAAACACCATATATTTT CASLLRGAGNTIYF
TRBJ2-3 15 TRBV5-1 . . TGCGCCAGCAGCTTGGGACAGGCGCCCACAGATACGCAGTATTTT CASSLGQAPTDTQYF
TRBJ2-5 13 TRBV10-3 many . TGTGCCACCGCAGCCACAGCAGTAGAGACCCAGTACTTC CATAATAVETQYF
TRBJ2-7 16 TRBV7-3 . TRBD2 TGCGCCAGCAGCCAAGAAGGGACTAGCGGCGCCTACGAGCAGTACTTC CASSQEGTSGAYEQYF
TRBJ2-5 15 TRBV7-2 . TRBD2 TGTGCCAGCAGCCATTGGACTAGCGGGACTTGGACCCAGTACTTC CASSHWTSGTWTQYF
TRBJ2-5 16 TRBV20-1 few . TGCAGTGCCACCCCTGCGGGGCAGGGTTTGGGGGAGACCCAGTACTTC CSATPAGQGLGETQYF
TRBJ1-2 13 TRBV28 . . TGTGCCAGCAGTCAACAGGTGAACTATGGCTACACCTTC CASSQQVNYGYTF
TRBJ2-7 12 TRBV6-1 many . TGTGCCAGCAGGGTGACAGACTACGAGCAGTACTTC CASRVTDYEQYF
TRBJ2-5 14 TRBV7-2 few . TGTGCCAGCAGCCAGCGCAACAGCCAAGAGACCCAGTACTTC CASSQRNSQETQYF
TRBJ2-5 13 TRBV6-1 few . TGTGCCAGCCTCTCTCCTGGGCAAGAGACCCAGTACTTC CASLSPGQETQYF
TRBJ2-5 13 TRBV29-1 few . TGCAGCGTTGAAACGGGGCAGGAAGAGACCCAGTACTTC CSVETGQEETQYF
TRBJ1-6 15 TRBV28 many . TGTGCCAGCAGTTTATCTCGGGGCAGTGGTTCACCCCTCCACTTT CASSLSRGSGSPLHF
TRBJ2-7 19 TRBV15 . TRBD2 TGTGCCACCAGCAGAGATTCATTCAGAAGAAGGGCGGGAGTTTACGAGCAGTACTTC CATSRDSFRRRAGVYEQYF
TRBJ2-1 16 TRBV28 many . TGTGCCAGCAGTCTAGAGGGACCGAGCTCCTACAATGAGCAGTTCTTC CASSLEGPSSYNEQFF
TRBJ2-5 14 TRBV5-4 few . TGTGCCAGCAGCTTGGCCGTCGGCCAAGAGACCCAGTACTTC CASSLAVGQETQYF
TRBJ1-1 13 TRBV12-5 many . TGTGCTAGTGGTTTGAGTGGGGCCACTGAAGCTTTCTTT CASGLSGATEAFF